The 7 T cell receptor beta chains in this list originate from one sample, sequenced in a study of shared clonotypes between healthy human individuals. Method: immunoSEQ multiplex PCR; TCRdb's copy keeps in-frame clones and lacks some. The sample has hundreds of thousands of clones, roughly 79% seen once. The sequencing input was PBMCs. The origin of the receptors is a woman aged 40 to 49 in good health. Some clones in this sample may be carry-over from other donors' samples.

V gene TRBV7-9 combines with J gene TRBJ2-7, with D tentatively TRBD2 (9 bases). This CDR3 has 16 residues. CDR1 SEHNR and CDR2 FQNEAQ come from the germline V gene (reference sequence). Trimming took off 5 bases at V and 2 bases at J, with 19 bases between the two ends. CDR3 DNA: TGTGCCAGCAGCCAAACAGGGGGACTAGCTGCCTACGAGCAGTACTTC. It codes for CASSQTGGLAAYEQYF.

This clone was counted a single time. The chain recombines TRBV14 with TRBJ2-5; D not certain. Germline V gene data show CDR1 as SGHDN and CDR2 as FVKESK. V was shortened by 4 bases and J by 7 bases, with 13 bases between the two germline ends. There are 13 residues in the CDR3. The CDR3 sequence: CASSRMIKGTQYF. For the CDR3, the DNA is TGTGCCAGCAGCCGGATGATAAAGGGGACCCAGTACTTC. The full variable domain, its missing parts supplied by reference TRBV14 and TRBJ2-5, is EAGVTQFPSHSVIEKGQTVTLRCDPISGHDNLYWYRRVMGKEIKFLLHFVKESKQDESGMPNNRFLAERTGGTYSTLKVQPAELEDSGVYFCASSRMIKGTQYFGPGTRLLVL.

The chain combines TRBV2 with TRBJ2-5; D uncertain. CDR3 length: 12 amino acids. The V gene lost 1 base and the J gene lost 5 bases, with 5 bases spanning the gap. Germline lookup yields CDR1 SNHLY and CDR2 FYNNEI. For the CDR3, the DNA is TGTGCCAGCAGTGAAGGTTGGGAGACCCAGTACTTC. This translates into CASSEGWETQYF.

The V and J genes are TRBV4-1 and TRBJ2-1; 7 bases match TRBD2. CDR3 length equals 16 residues. The germline V gene encodes CDR1 MGHRA and CDR2 YSYEKL. V was pared by 6 bases and J by 3 bases, with 11 bases of the junction left unmatched. CDR3 protein: CASSAGRLANYNEQFF. The CDR3 DNA sequence: TGCGCCAGCAGTGCCGGGAGGCTAGCTAACTACAATGAGCAGTTCTTC.

In DNA form, the CDR3 reads TGCGCCAGCAGCCAAGATGGCGATACTAGCGGACCGGCTTACAATGAGCAGTTCTTC. Protein product: CASSQDGDTSGPAYNEQFF. This chain joins TRBV4-3 and TRBJ2-1; 8 bases match TRBD2. With V trimmed by 0 bases and J by 4 bases, 14 bases remained unmatched. The length of the CDR3 is 19 residues. Germline CDR1 and CDR2: LGHNA and YSLEER.

The gene calls are TRBV19 and TRBJ2-5; D not certain. The CDR3 is 13 amino acids. V lost 3 bases and J 1 base, leaving 6 bases between the germline ends. Germline CDR1 is LNHDA and CDR2 is SQIVND (reference sequence). The chain's CDR3 is CASSMRLQETQYF. Here the CDR3 DNA reads TGTGCCAGTAGTATGAGACTCCAAGAGACCCAGTACTTC.

CDR3 sequence: CASSYGTGVADTQYF. The CDR3 coding sequence is TGTGCCAGCAGTTACGGGACAGGGGTGGCAGATACGCAGTATTTT. The chain couples TRBV6-5 to TRBJ2-3, with 10 bases fitting TRBD1. There are 15 residues in the CDR3. Trimming removed 2 bases from V and 4 bases from J; junction bases left unmatched: 3. Per the germline V gene, CDR1 is MNHEY and CDR2 is SVGAGI.